This T cell receptor (beta chain) was recorded in a study of monozygotic twins with inflammatory bowel disease. CDR3 size: 15 residues. Germline values: CDR1 SSHAT, CDR2 FNYEAQ (reference sequence). Reanalyzing the 5' RACE reads, TCRdb keeps one entry per CDR3 protein, without DNA. The sample table includes around 200,000 distinct CDR3 sequences. The specimen sequenced was blood. The source of this sequence is a human donor with ulcerative colitis or Crohn's disease, or a healthy co-twin of an affected twin (not recorded which). The V and J genes are TRBV7-7 and TRBJ2-1; no DNA is available, so the TRBD1 call from TCRdb remains unchecked. The CDR3 sequence is CASSLEGVPYNEQFF.